The 4 T cell receptor beta chains below come from one sample, sequenced in a study of blood T cell repertoires in COVID-19. Libraries were prepared by immunoSEQ multiplex PCR; TCRdb keeps only in-frame clonotypes and omits some of them. The sample shows about 270,000 clones, about 90% of them seen only once. Sequencing was carried out using peripheral blood. The source of these receptors is a woman between 45 and 65 years old with acute or convalescent COVID-19.

The V gene is TRBV5-1, the J gene TRBJ2-5, with D perhaps TRBD1 (5 bases). Trimming cost V 2 bases and J 5 bases, with 22 bases left between them. The CDR3 loop spans 17 amino acids. Germline V gene data show CDR1 as SGHRS and CDR2 as YFSETQ. This chain's CDR3 is CASSLNIDSALGETQYF. The DNA of the CDR3 is TGCGCCAGCAGCTTAAACATCGACAGTGCCCTTGGGGAGACCCAGTACTTC.

The chain has TRBV18 and TRBJ1-4, with a tentative D call TRBD1 (6 bases). Trimming took off 3 bases at V and 3 bases at J, with 11 bases between the two ends. CDR3 length equals 15 residues. Per the germline V gene, CDR1 is KGHSH and CDR2 is LQKENI. The CDR3 is CASSPGGLANEKLFF. The CDR3 DNA follows: TGTGCCAGCTCACCCGGGGGGCTGGCTAATGAAAAACTGTTTTTT.

The chain employs TRBV11-2 and TRBJ2-4, with D maybe TRBD2 (6 bases). The V gene's germline CDR1 is SGHAT and CDR2 FQNNGV. The V end was cut by 2 bases, the J end by 5 bases, with 16 bases between. The CDR3 loop spans 16 amino acids. The CDR3 reads CASSLRSRGRQNIQYF. In DNA, the CDR3 is TGTGCCAGCAGCTTAAGGTCGCGGGGAAGGCAAAACATTCAGTACTTC.

V and J are TRBV7-2 and TRBJ2-1, with 8 nucleotides matching TRBD2. This CDR3 has 15 amino acids. Germline loops: CDR1 SGHTA, CDR2 FQGNSA. The junction had 7 bases not matched to a gene; V was cut back by 5 bases and J by 4 bases. In DNA form, the CDR3 reads TGTGCCAGCAGCCCTCGGGGGGGCCCTTACAATGAGCAGTTCTTC. Its protein product is CASSPRGGPYNEQFF.